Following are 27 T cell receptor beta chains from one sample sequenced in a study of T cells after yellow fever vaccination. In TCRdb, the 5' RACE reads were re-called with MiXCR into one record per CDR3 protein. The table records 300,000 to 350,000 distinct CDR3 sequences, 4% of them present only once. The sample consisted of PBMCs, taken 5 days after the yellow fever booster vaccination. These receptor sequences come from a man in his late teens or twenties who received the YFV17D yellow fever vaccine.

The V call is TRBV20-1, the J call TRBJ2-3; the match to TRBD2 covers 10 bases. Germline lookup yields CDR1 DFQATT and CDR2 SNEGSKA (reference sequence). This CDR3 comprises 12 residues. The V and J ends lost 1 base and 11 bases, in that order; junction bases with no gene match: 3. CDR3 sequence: CSARVAGGWQYF. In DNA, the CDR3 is TGCAGTGCTAGAGTAGCGGGGGGCTGGCAGTATTTT.

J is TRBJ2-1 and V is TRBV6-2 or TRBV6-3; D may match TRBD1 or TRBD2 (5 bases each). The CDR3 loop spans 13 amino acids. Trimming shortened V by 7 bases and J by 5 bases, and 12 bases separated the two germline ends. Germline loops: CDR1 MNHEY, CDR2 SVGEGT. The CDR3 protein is CASTAGSHNEQFF. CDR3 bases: TGTGCCAGCACCGCAGGGAGCCACAATGAGCAGTTCTTC.

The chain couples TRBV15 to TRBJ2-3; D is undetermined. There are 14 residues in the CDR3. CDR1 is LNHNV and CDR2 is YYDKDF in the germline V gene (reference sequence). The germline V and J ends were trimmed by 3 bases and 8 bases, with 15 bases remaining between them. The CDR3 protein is CATSSSGLLGTQYF. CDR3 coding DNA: TGTGCCACCAGCAGCTCCGGGTTATTGGGTACGCAGTATTTT.

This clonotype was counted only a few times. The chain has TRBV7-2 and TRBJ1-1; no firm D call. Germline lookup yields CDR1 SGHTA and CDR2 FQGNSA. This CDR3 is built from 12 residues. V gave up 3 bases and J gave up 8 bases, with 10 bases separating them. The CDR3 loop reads CASSFSGLEAFF. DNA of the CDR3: TGTGCCAGCAGCTTTAGCGGCTTGGAAGCTTTCTTT.

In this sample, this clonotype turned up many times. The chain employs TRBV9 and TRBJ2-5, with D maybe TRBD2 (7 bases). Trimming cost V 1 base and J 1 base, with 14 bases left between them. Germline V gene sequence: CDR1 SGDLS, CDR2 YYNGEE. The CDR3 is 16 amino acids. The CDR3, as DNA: TGTGCCAGCAGCGTATGGGAGGGGGGTTCCCAAGAGACCCAGTACTTC. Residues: CASSVWEGGSQETQYF.

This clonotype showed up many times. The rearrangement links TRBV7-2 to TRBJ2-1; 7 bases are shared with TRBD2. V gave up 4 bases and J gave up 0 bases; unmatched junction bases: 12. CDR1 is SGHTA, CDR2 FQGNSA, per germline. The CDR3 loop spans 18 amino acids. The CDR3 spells CASSSNWPRTSSYNEQFF. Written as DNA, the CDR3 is TGTGCCAGCAGCTCCAACTGGCCGCGGACTAGCTCCTACAATGAGCAGTTCTTC. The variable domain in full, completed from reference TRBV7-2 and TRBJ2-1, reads GAGVSQSPSNKVTEKGKDVELRCDPISGHTALYWYRQSLGQGLEFLIYFQGNSAPDKSGLPSDRFSAERTGGSVSTLTIQRTQQEDSAVYLCASSSNWPRTSSYNEQFFGPGTRLTVL.

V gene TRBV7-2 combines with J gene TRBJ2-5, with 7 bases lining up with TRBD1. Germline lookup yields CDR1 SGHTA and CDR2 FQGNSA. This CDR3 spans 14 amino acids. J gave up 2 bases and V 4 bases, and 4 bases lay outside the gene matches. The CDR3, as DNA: TGTGCCAGCAGCTGGAACAGGGGACAAGAGACCCAGTACTTC. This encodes CASSWNRGQETQYF.

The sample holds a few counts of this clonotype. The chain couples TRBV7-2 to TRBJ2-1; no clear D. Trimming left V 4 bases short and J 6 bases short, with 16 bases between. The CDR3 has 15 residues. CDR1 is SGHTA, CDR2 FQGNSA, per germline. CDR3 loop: CASSSVESSFNEQFF. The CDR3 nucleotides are TGTGCCAGCAGCTCGGTGGAAAGCAGCTTCAATGAGCAGTTCTTC.

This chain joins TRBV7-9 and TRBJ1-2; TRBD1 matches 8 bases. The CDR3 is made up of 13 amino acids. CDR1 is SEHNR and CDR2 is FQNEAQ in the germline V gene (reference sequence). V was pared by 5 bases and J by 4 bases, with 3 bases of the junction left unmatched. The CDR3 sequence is CASSTGQVYGYTF. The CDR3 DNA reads TGTGCCAGCAGCACGGGACAGGTCTATGGCTACACCTTC.

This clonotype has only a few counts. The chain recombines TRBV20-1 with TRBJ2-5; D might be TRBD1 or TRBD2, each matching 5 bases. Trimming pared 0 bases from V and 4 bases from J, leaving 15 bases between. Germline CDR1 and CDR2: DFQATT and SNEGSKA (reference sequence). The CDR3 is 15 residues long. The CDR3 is CSARDKRRGTETQYF. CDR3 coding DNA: TGCAGTGCTAGAGATAAAAGGAGAGGGACAGAGACCCAGTACTTC.

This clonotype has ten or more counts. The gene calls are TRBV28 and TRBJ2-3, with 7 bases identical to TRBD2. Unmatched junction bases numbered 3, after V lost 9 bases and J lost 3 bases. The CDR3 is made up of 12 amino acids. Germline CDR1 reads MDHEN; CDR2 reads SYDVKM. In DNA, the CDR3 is TGTGCCAGTGGGAGGGAGACAGATACGCAGTATTTT. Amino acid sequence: CASGRETDTQYF.

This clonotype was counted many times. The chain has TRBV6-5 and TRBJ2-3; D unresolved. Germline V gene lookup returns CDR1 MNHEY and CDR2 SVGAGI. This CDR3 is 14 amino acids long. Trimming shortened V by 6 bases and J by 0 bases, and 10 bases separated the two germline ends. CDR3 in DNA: TGTGCCAGCAGCCCACTACCTAGCACAGATACGCAGTATTTT. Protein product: CASSPLPSTDTQYF.

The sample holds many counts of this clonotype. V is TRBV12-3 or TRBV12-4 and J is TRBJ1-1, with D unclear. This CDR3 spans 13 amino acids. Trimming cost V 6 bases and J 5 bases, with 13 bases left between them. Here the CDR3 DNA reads TGTGCCAGCAGACCGACACGAATAACTGAAGCTTTCTTT. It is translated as CASRPTRITEAFF.

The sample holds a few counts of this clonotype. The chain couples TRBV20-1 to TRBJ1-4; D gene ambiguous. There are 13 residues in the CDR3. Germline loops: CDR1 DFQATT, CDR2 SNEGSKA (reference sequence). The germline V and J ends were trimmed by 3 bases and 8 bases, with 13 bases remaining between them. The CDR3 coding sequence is TGCAGTGCTAGGTCGATAGGCGGAGAAAAACTGTTTTTT. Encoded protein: CSARSIGGEKLFF.

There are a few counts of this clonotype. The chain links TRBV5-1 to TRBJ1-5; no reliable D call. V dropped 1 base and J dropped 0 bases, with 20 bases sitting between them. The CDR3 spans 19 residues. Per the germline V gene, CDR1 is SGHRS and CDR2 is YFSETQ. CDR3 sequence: CASSLNPRHGGRSNQPQHF. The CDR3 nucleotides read TGCGCCAGCAGCTTGAACCCGAGACATGGCGGACGTAGCAATCAGCCCCAGCATTTT.

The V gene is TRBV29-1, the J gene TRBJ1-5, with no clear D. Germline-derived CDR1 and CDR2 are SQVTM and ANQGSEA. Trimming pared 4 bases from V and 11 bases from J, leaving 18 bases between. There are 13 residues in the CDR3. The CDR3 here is CSVADYDLSAQHF. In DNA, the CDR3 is TGCAGCGTTGCCGATTACGATTTGTCGGCCCAGCATTTT.

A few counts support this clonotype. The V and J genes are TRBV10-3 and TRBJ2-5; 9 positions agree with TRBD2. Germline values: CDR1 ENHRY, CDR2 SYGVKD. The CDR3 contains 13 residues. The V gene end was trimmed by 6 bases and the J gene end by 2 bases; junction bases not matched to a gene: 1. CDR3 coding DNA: TGTGCCATCAGAGCGGGGGGACAAGAGACCCAGTACTTC. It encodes CAIRAGGQETQYF.

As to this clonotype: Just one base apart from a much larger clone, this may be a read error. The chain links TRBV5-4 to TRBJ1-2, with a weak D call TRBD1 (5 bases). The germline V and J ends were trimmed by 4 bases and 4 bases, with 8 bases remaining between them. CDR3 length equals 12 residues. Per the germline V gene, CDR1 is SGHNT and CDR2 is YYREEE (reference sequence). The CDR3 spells CASSRDGYGYTF. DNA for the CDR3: TGTGCCAGCAGCCGGGACGGCTATGGCTACACCTTC.

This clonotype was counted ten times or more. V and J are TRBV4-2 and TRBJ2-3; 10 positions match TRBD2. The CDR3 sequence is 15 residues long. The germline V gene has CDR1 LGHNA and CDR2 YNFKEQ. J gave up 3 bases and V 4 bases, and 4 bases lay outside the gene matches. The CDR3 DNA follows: TGTGCCAGCAGCCTACGGACTAGCGGAACAGATACGCAGTATTTT. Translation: CASSLRTSGTDTQYF.

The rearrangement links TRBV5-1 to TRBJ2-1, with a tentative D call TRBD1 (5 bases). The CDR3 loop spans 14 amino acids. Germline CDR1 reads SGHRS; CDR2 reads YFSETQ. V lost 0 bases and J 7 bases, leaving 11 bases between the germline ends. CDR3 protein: CASSLGPGWNEQFF. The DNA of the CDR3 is TGCGCCAGCAGCTTGGGTCCAGGGTGGAATGAGCAGTTCTTC.

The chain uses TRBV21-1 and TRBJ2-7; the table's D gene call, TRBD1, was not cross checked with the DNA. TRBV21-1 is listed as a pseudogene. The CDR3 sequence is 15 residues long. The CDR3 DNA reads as TGTGCCAGCAGCAAAAACCGGGACAGGGGCTACGAGCAGTACGTC. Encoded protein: CASSKNRDRGYEQYV.

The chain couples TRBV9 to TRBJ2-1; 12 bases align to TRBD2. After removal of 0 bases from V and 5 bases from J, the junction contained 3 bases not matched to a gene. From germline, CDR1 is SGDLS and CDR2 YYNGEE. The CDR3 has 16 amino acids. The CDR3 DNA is TGTGCCAGCAGCGTAGCTAGCGGGGGGGGAGACAATGAGCAGTTCTTC. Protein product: CASSVASGGGDNEQFF.

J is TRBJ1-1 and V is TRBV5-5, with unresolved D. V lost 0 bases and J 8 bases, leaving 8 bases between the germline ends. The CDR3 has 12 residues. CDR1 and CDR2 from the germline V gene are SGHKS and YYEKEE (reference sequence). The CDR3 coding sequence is TGTGCCAGCAGCTTGGGGATCGGCGAAGCTTTCTTT. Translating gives CASSLGIGEAFF.

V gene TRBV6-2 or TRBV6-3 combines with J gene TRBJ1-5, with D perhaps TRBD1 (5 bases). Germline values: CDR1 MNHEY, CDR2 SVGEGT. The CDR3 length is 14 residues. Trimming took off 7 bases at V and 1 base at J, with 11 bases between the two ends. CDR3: CASNHGGSNQPQHF. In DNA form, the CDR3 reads TGTGCCAGCAATCACGGGGGAAGCAATCAGCCCCAGCATTTT.

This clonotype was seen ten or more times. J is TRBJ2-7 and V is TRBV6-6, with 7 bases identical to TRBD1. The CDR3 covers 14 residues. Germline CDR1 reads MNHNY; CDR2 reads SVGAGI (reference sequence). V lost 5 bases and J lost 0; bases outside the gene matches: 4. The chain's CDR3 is CASSAGTDSYEQYV. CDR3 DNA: TGTGCCAGCAGTGCCGGGACAGACTCCTACGAGCAGTACGTC.

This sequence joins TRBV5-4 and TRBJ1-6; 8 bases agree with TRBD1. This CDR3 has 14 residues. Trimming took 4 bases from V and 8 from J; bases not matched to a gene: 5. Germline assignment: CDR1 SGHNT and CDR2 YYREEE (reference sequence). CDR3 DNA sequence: TGTGCCAGCAGCCCGGACAGGGCAGATTCACCCCTCCACTTT. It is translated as CASSPDRADSPLHF.

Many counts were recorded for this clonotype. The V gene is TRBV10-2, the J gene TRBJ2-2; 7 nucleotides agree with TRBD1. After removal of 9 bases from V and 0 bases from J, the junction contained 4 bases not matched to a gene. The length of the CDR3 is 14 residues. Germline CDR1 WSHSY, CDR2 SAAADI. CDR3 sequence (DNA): TGCGCCAGTGCTCAGGGGGCGAACACCGGGGAGCTGTTTTTT. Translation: CASAQGANTGELFF.